This T cell receptor (beta chain) was captured in a study of T cell repertoires in cytomegalovirus infection. Overall study context: HLA-C-restricted CMV epitopes, recently identified, and well-studied HLA-B-restricted ones were used by the study. Both a matching HLA type and CMV infection were indicated by public TCR beta signatures. Points from the study as a whole: The study found HLA-C-restricted CMV-specific TCR beta clonotypes dominating the ex vivo response. Based on cumulative public TCR beta family frequency, carriers of CMV plus the relevant HLA were identified.

Each CDR3 protein is one row after TCRdb ran MiXCR on the reads. The sample comprises about 360,000 distinct CDR3 sequences, just under 35% of which are singletons, and about 13% rests with the top ten. Trimming stripped 2 bases from V and 4 bases from J, with 12 bases between. Germline V CDR1 and CDR2: MNHEY, SVGEGT. There are 15 residues in the CDR3. This clonotype has a handful of counts. Its antigen is undetermined. The chain links TRBV6-2 or TRBV6-3 to TRBJ2-1, with D tentatively TRBD2 (6 bases). Specimen: cultured PBMCs, collected from culture after CMV antigen stimulation. This receptor was obtained from a human donor in good health (CMV status not recorded). Some clones in this sample may be carry-over from other donors' samples. CDR3 loop: CASSYVGGGYNEQFF. For the CDR3, the DNA is TGTGCCAGCAGTTACGTCGGGGGAGGATACAATGAGCAGTTCTTC.